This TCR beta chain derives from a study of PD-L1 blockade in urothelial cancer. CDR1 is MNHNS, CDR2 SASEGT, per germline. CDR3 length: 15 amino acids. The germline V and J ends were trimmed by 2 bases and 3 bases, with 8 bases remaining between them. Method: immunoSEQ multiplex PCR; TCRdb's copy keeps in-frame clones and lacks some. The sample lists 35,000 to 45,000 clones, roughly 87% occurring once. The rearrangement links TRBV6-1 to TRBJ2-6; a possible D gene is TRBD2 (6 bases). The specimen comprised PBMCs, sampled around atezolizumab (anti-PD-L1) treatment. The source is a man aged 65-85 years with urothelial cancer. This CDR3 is CASSEIGGGANVLTF. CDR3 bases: TGTGCCAGCAGTGAAATCGGGGGTGGGGCCAACGTCCTGACTTTC.